Listed below are T cell receptor beta chains from one sample, sequenced in a study of blood T cell repertoires in COVID-19. The method was immunoSEQ multiplex PCR; TCRdb's version includes in-frame clones alone and lacks a portion of them. The repertoire has 15,000 to 20,000 clones, roughly 88% of them found once; the top ten carry approximately 3%. The sample consisted of peripheral blood. Receptors originate from a human donor in a cohort sampled during active COVID-19. CDR3s include the opening cysteine and the closing phenylalanine or tryptophan. A D gene is named only where the DNA matches it firmly. Clone size is stated in some rows and not others, as once, few, many or a class when expanded.

d_gene,v_gene,j_gene,abundance,CDR3aa,CDR3nt
.,TRBV20-1,TRBJ1-2,.,CSAGVGDTTF,TGCAGTGCTGGGGTAGGGGATACTACCTTC
.,TRBV2,TRBJ2-2,.,CASVQGPDTGELFF,TGTGCCAGCGTTCAGGGTCCGGACACCGGGGAGCTGTTTTTT
TRBD1,TRBV27,TRBJ1-5,.,CASSIAGTGVPQHF,TGTGCCAGCAGTATCGCCGGGACAGGGGTTCCCCAGCATTTT
TRBD1,TRBV5-8,TRBJ2-2,.,CASSSTGRADTGELFF,TGTGCCAGCAGCTCGACAGGGCGGGCAGACACCGGGGAGCTGTTTTTT
.,TRBV6-5,TRBJ1-1,.,CASRRGPMNTEAFF,TGTGCCAGCAGGCGGGGACCGATGAACACTGAAGCTTTCTTT
TRBD2,TRBV23-1,TRBJ2-7,.,CASSQSPGTSGSSYEQYF,TGCGCCAGCAGTCAATCGCCCGGGACTAGCGGGAGCTCCTACGAGCAGTACTTC
.,TRBV9,TRBJ1-1,.,CASSPSVNTEAFF,TGTGCCAGCAGCCCATCGGTGAACACTGAAGCTTTCTTT
.,TRBV5-1,TRBJ1-2,once,CASSLGGDYGYTF,TGCGCCAGCAGCCTCGGAGGGGACTATGGCTACACCTTC
.,TRBV19,TRBJ1-1,few,CASWGYGEPEAFF,TGTGCCAGTTGGGGTTACGGGGAACCTGAAGCTTTCTTT
.,TRBV5-1,TRBJ1-1,few,CASSLPRGRENTEAFF,TGCGCCAGCAGCTTGCCTCGAGGACGGGAGAACACTGAAGCTTTCTTT
.,TRBV5-1,TRBJ2-4,.,CASSLVGENIQYF,TGCGCCAGCAGCTTGGTAGGGGAAAACATTCAGTACTTC
.,TRBV27,TRBJ1-5,medium-sized,CASSFQGVQPQHF,TGTGCCAGCAGTTTTCAGGGTGTTCAGCCCCAGCATTTT
.,TRBV7-8,TRBJ2-7,.,CASSLGESPIYEQYF,TGTGCCAGCAGCTTAGGGGAGTCTCCCATCTACGAGCAGTACTTC
TRBD2,TRBV12-3/TRBV12-4,TRBJ2-7,.,CASSLWAAGEQYF,TGTGCCAGCAGTTTATGGGCAGCGGGGGAGCAGTACTTC
TRBD2,TRBV7-8,TRBJ2-1,.,CAIRSSGRSYNEQFF,TGTGCCATCAGATCTAGCGGGAGATCCTACAATGAGCAGTTCTTC
.,TRBV25-1,TRBJ1-1,.,CASSPGTLRGGAFF,TGTGCCAGCAGCCCCGGGACACTACGGGGTGGAGCTTTCTTT
.,TRBV3-1/TRBV3-2,TRBJ2-2,.,CASSQDTRNTGELFF,TGTGCCAGCAGCCAAGATACAAGGAACACCGGGGAGCTGTTTTTT
TRBD1,TRBV3-1/TRBV3-2,TRBJ1-1,.,CASSRGQGRTEAFF,TGTGCCAGCAGCCGGGGACAGGGACGAACTGAAGCTTTCTTT
TRBD1,TRBV5-6,TRBJ2-1,.,CASSLPGQGYNEQFF,TGTGCCAGCAGCCTACCGGGACAGGGCTACAATGAGCAGTTCTTC
.,TRBV28,TRBJ2-7,once,CASSFSQGTYEQYF,TGTGCCAGCAGTTTTAGCCAGGGGACCTACGAGCAGTACTTC
TRBD1,TRBV3-1/TRBV3-2,TRBJ2-1,.,CASSHTPGQAFF,TGTGCCAGCAGCCACACTCCGGGACAGGCGTTCTTC
TRBD1,TRBV30,TRBJ2-7,.,CAWSSPYRGLEQYF,TGTGCCTGGAGTTCCCCATACAGGGGGCTCGAGCAGTACTTC
TRBD1,TRBV24-1,TRBJ2-2,.,CATMDRGPTGELFF,TGTGCCACCATGGACAGGGGGCCCACCGGGGAGCTGTTTTTT
.,TRBV18,TRBJ2-7,.,CASSPTGAEQYF,TGTGCCAGCTCACCGACGGGAGCGGAGCAGTACTTC
TRBD1,TRBV5-1,TRBJ2-5,.,CASSPGQAEETQYF,TGCGCCAGCAGCCCAGGACAGGCAGAAGAGACCCAGTACTTC
.,TRBV6-6,TRBJ1-1,.,CASSPFMNTEAFF,TGTGCCAGCAGCCCCTTTATGAACACTGAAGCTTTCTTT
TRBD2,TRBV27,TRBJ2-3,.,CASSSGLAGGSDTQYF,TGTGCCAGCAGCTCCGGACTAGCGGGGGGTTCAGATACGCAGTATTTT
.,TRBV11-3,TRBJ2-1,.,CASSSQTGAYNEQFF,TGTGCCAGCAGCTCCCAGACTGGCGCCTACAATGAGCAGTTCTTC
TRBD1,TRBV5-1,TRBJ2-2,.,CASSSDREFATGELFF,TGCGCCAGCAGCTCGGACAGGGAATTTGCCACCGGGGAGCTGTTTTTT
.,TRBV7-9,TRBJ2-2,.,CALPGVRTGELFF,TGTGCCCTCCCGGGGGTGAGGACCGGGGAGCTGTTTTTT
.,TRBV7-8,TRBJ2-5,.,CASSLVLRPTSQETQYF,TGTGCCAGCAGCTTAGTTCTGCGGCCAACATCCCAAGAGACCCAGTACTTC
.,TRBV6-5,TRBJ1-2,.,CATRVEEGNYGYTF,TGTGCCACCCGGGTTGAGGAGGGGAACTATGGCTACACCTTC
.,TRBV3-1/TRBV3-2,TRBJ1-2,.,CASSLSRGYHYGYTF,TGTGCCAGCAGCCTCTCCCGGGGGTACCACTATGGCTACACCTTC
TRBD1,TRBV27,TRBJ2-2,.,CASSLRGRVTGELFF,TGTGCCAGCAGTTTAAGGGGGCGGGTCACCGGGGAGCTGTTTTTT
TRBD2,TRBV14,TRBJ2-1,.,CASSQVGASGGFGNSYNEQFF,TGTGCCAGCAGCCAAGTCGGGGCTAGCGGGGGCTTTGGGAATTCCTACAATGAGCAGTTCTTC
TRBD2,TRBV29-1,TRBJ2-3,once,CSVEQTTGTSGLDTQYF,TGCAGCGTTGAACAGACTACCGGGACTAGCGGGCTAGATACGCAGTATTTT
TRBD2,TRBV2,TRBJ2-7,.,CASVRREGFYEQYF,TGTGCCAGCGTCCGGCGGGAGGGGTTTTACGAGCAGTACTTC
.,TRBV19,TRBJ1-3,few,CASSIVASSGNTIYF,TGTGCCAGTAGTATAGTCGCGAGCTCTGGAAACACCATATATTTT
.,TRBV19,TRBJ1-2,.,CASLTPADGYTF,TGTGCCAGCTTAACGCCAGCGGATGGCTACACCTTC
TRBD1,TRBV2,TRBJ2-5,.,CASSGRDRGMETQYF,TGTGCCAGCAGTGGCCGGGACAGGGGCATGGAGACCCAGTACTTC
TRBD2,TRBV20-1,TRBJ2-3,.,CSASFGLAGGTDTQYF,TGCAGTGCTAGTTTTGGACTAGCGGGAGGCACAGATACGCAGTATTTT
.,TRBV27,TRBJ1-1,.,CASSSDSRTEAFF,TGTGCCAGCAGCTCCGACAGCCGGACTGAAGCTTTCTTT
.,TRBV2,TRBJ1-6,.,CASSEDGSYNSPLHF,TGTGCCAGCAGTGAAGACGGCTCCTATAATTCACCCCTCCACTTT
TRBD2,TRBV5-1,TRBJ2-2,.,CASSLLAGDNTGELFF,TGCGCCAGCAGCCTACTAGCGGGAGACAACACCGGGGAGCTGTTTTTT
TRBD1,TRBV27,TRBJ1-5,.,CASSPRPGGYSNQPQHF,TGTGCCAGCAGCCCGCGGCCAGGGGGTTATAGCAATCAGCCCCAGCATTTT